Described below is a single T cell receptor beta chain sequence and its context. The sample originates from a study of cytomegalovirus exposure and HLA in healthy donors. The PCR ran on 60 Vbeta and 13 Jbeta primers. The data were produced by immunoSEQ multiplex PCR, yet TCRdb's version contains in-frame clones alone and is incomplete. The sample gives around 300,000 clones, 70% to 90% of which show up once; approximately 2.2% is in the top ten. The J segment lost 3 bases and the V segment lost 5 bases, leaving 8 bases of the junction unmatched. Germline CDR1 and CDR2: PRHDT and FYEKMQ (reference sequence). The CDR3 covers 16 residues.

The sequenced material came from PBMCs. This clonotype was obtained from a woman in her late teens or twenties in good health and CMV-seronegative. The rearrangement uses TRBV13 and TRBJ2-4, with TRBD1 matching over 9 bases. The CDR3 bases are TGTGCCAGCAGCCCCCGGGGGACAGGGAACAAAAACATTCAGTACTTC. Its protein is CASSPRGTGNKNIQYF.